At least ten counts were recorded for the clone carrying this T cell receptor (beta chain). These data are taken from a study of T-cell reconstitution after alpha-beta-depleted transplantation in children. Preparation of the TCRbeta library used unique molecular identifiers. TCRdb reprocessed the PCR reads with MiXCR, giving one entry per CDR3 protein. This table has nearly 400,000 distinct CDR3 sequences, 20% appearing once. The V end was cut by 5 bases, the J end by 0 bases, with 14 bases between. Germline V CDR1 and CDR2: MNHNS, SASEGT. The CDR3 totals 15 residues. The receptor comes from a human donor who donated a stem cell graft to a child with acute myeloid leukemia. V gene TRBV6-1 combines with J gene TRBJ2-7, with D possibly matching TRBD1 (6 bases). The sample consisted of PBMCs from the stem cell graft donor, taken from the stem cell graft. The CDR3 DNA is TGTGCCAGCAGTAGCGACAGGTTACTCTCCTACGAGCAGTACTTC. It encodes CASSSDRLLSYEQYF.